This TCR beta chain is from a study of T cell responses to AZD1222 COVID-19 vaccine. Study-wide findings and caveats: Spike-specific TCR depth and breadth grew after two AZD1222 doses.

Assay: immunoSEQ multiplex PCR; the TCRdb copy retains only in-frame clones and omits some. The data contain 65,000 to 85,000 clones, about 88% of them singletons. Germline trimming cut 3 bases from V and 2 bases from J; bases unmatched to any gene: 7. CDR1 and CDR2 (germline): MDHEN, SYDVKM. The CDR3 consists of 15 residues. About this clone: Its matching antigen is unknown.

The rearrangement uses TRBV28 and TRBJ2-7, with 7 bases aligning to TRBD2. The source material was peripheral blood, sampled on day 0 of AZD1222 vaccination. The TCR originated in an adult in good health. CDR3 loop: CASSFLRGSTYEQYF. The CDR3 nucleotides read TGTGCCAGCAGTTTTCTCCGCGGGAGTACCTACGAGCAGTACTTC. Filled out from reference TRBV28 and TRBJ2-7, the complete variable domain reads DVKVTQSSRYLVKRTGEKVFLECVQDMDHENMFWYRQDPGLGLRLIYFSYDVKMKEKGDIPEGYSVSREKKERFSLILESASTNQTSMYLCASSFLRGSTYEQYFGPGTRLTVT.